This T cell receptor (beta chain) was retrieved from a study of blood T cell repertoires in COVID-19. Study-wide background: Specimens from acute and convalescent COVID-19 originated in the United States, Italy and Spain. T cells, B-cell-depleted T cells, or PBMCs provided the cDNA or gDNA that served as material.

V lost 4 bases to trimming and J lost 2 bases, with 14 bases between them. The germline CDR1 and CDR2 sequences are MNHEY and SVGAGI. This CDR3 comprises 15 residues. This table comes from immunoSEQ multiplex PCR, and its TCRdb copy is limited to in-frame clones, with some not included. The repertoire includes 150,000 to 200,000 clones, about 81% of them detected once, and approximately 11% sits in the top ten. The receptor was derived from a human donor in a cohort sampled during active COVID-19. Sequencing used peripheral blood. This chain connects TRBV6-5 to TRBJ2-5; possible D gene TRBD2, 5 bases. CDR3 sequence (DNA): TGTGCCAGCAGTTTAGCGTGGCATCCTCAAGAGACCCAGTACTTC. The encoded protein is CASSLAWHPQETQYF.